This T cell receptor beta chain appears in the sequencing data of a study of T cell repertoires in cytomegalovirus infection. Per the germline V gene, CDR1 is DFQATT and CDR2 is SNEGSKA (reference sequence). This CDR3 contains 11 residues. The germline V and J ends were trimmed by 5 bases and 6 bases, with 8 bases remaining between them. TCRdb independently ran MiXCR on the reads; one entry per CDR3 protein. The sample contains about 920,000 distinct CDR3 sequences, about a third of which appear only once. This clonotype turned up a few times. Its antigen is still unknown. This clonotype originated in a human donor in good health (CMV status not recorded). Some clones in this sample may be carry-over from other donors' samples. The sequences come from cultured CD8+ T cells from PBMCs, collected from culture after CMV antigen stimulation. This rearrangement joins TRBV20-1 to TRBJ2-4, with D uncertain. CDR3 coding DNA: TGCAGTGCTGCCCCGGGAAACATTCAGTACTTC. Translating it yields CSAAPGNIQYF.